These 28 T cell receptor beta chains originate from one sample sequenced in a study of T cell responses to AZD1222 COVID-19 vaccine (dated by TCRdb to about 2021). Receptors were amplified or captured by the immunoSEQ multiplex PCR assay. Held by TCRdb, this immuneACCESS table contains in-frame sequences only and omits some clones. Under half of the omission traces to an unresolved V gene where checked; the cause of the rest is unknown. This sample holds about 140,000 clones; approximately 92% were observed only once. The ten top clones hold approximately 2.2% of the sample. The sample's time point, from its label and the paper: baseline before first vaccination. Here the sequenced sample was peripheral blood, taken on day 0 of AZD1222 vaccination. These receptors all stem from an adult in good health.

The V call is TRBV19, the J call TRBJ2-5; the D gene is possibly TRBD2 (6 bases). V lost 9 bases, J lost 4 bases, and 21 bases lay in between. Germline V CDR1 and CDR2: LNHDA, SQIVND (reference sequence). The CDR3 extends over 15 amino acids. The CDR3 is CASRSFQGLSETQYF. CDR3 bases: TGTGCCAGCCGTTCCTTCCAGGGACTGTCAGAGACCCAGTACTTC.

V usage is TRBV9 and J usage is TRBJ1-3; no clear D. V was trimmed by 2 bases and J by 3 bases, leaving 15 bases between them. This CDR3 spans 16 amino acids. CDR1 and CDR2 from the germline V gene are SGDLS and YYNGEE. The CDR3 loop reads CASSVNPGSGGNTIYF. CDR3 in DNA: TGTGCCAGCAGCGTTAATCCGGGGAGTGGTGGAAACACCATATATTTT. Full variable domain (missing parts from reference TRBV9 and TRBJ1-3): DSGVTQTPKHLITATGQRVTLRCSPRSGDLSVYWYQQSLDQGLQFLIQYYNGEERAKGNILERFSAQQFPDLHSELNLSSLELGDSALYFCASSVNPGSGGNTIYFGEGSWLTVV.

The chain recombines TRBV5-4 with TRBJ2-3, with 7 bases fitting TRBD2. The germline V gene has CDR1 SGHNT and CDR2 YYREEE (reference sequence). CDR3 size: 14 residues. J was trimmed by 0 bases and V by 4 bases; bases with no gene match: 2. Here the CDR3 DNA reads TGTGCCAGCAGCCGACTAGCTAGCACAGATACGCAGTATTTT. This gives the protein CASSRLASTDTQYF.

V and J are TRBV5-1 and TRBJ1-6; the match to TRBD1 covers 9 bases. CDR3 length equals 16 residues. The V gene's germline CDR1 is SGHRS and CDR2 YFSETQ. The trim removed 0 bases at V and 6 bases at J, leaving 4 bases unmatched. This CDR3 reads CASSLAGTGSNSPLHF. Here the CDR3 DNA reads TGCGCCAGCAGCTTGGCCGGGACAGGGAGTAATTCACCCCTCCACTTT.

The CDR3 loop reads CASSFGTVREKLFF. The CDR3 DNA is TGTGCCAGCAGCTTCGGAACCGTTCGGGAAAAACTGTTTTTT. This chain joins TRBV7-2 and TRBJ1-4; D call uncertain. The V gene's germline CDR1 is SGHTA and CDR2 FQGNSA. Between the trimmed V and J ends, which lost 3 bases and 8 bases, there was a span of 13 bases. The length of the CDR3 is 14 residues.

As DNA, the CDR3 is TGTGCCAGCAGCAAGGAGGGACAGGGGTCTCGTGAGCAGTACTTC. The encoded protein is CASSKEGQGSREQYF. V gene TRBV2 combines with J gene TRBJ2-7, with 10 nucleotides matching TRBD1. Germline-derived CDR1 and CDR2 are SNHLY and FYNNEI. This CDR3 contains 15 residues. V dropped 6 bases and J dropped 7; count of bases not matched to a gene: 12.

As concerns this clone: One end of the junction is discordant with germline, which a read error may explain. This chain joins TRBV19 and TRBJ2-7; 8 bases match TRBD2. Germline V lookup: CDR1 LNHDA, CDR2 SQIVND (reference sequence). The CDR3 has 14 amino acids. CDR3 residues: CASSQGLVSFEQYF. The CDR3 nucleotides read TGTGCCAGTAGTCAGGGACTAGTGTCCTTCGAGCAGTACTTC.

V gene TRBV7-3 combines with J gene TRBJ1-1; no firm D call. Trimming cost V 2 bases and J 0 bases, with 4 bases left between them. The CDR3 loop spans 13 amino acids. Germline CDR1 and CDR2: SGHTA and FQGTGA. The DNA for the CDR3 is TGTGCCAGCAGCTTATTCGTGAACACTGAAGCTTTCTTT. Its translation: CASSLFVNTEAFF.

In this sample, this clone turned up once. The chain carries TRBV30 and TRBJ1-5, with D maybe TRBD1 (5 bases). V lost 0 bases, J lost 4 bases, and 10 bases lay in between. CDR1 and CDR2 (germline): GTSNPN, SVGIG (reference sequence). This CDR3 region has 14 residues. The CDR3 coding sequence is TGTGCCTGGAGTGTTTCGACAGCTAATCAGCCCCAGCATTTT. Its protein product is CAWSVSTANQPQHF.

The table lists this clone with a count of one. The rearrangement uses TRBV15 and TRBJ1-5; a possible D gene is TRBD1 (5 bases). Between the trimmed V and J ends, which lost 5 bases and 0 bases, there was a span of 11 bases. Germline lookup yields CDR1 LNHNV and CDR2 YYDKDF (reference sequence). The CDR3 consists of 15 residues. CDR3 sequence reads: CATSDRLDSNQPQHF. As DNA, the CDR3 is TGTGCCACCAGCGACAGACTAGATAGCAATCAGCCCCAGCATTTT.

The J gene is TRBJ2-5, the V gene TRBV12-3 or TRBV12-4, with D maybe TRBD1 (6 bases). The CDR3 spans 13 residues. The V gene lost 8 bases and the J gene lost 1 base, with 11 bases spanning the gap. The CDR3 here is CASQRGFQETQYF. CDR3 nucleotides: TGTGCCAGCCAAAGGGGGTTCCAAGAGACCCAGTACTTC.

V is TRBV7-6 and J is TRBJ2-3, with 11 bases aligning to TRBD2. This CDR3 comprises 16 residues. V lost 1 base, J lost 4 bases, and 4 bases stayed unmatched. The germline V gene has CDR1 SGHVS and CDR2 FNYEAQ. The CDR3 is CASSLVVAGGADTQYF. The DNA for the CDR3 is TGTGCCAGCAGCTTAGTGGTAGCGGGAGGGGCAGATACGCAGTATTTT.

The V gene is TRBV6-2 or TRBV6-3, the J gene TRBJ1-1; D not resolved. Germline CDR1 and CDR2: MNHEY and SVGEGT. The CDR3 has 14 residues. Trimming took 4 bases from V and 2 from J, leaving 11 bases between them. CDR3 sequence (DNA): TGTGCCAGCAGTTTCGGGGAGGGCAACACTGAAGCTTTCTTT. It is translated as CASSFGEGNTEAFF.

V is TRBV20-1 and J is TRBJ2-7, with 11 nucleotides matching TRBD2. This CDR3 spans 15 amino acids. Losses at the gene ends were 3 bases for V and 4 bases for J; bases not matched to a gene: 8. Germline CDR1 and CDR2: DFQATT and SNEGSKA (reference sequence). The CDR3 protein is CSASLAGGPRYEQYF. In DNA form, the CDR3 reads TGCAGTGCTAGTTTAGCGGGGGGGCCCAGGTACGAGCAGTACTTC.

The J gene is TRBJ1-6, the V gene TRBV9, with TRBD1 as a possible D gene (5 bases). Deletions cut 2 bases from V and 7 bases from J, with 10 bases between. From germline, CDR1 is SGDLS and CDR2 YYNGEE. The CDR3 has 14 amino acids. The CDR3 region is CASSVDSVNSPLHF. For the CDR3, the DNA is TGTGCCAGCAGCGTTGACAGTGTAAATTCACCCCTCCACTTT.

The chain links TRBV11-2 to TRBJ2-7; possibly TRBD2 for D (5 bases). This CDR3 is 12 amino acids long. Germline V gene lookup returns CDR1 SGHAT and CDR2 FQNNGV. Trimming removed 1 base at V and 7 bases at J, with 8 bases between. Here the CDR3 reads CASSLGTLEQYF. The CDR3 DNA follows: TGTGCCAGCAGCTTAGGGACTCTAGAGCAGTACTTC.

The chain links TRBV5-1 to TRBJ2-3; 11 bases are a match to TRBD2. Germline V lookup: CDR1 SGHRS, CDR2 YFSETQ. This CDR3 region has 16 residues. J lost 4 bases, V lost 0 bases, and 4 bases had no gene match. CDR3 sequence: CASSLEVAGGSDTQYF. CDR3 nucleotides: TGCGCCAGCAGCTTGGAGGTAGCGGGAGGGTCAGATACGCAGTATTTT.

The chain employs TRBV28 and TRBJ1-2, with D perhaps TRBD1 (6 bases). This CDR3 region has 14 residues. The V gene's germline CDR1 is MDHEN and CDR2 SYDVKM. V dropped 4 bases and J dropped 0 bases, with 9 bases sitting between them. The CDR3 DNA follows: TGTGCCAGCAGTTCAGGGGTATCTAACTATGGCTACACCTTC. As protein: CASSSGVSNYGYTF.

The DNA for the CDR3 is TGTGCCAGCAGTCCAACATCCACGAGCAATCAGCCCCAGCATTTT. Protein product: CASSPTSTSNQPQHF. J is TRBJ1-5 and V is TRBV6-2 or TRBV6-3; D unresolved. Deletions cut 5 bases from V and 1 base from J, with 12 bases between. In germline, CDR1 is MNHEY, CDR2 SVGEGT. The CDR3 contains 15 residues.

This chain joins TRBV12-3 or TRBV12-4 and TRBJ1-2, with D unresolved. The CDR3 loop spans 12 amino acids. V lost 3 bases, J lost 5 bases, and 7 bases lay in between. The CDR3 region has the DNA TGTGCCAGCAGTTTCTGGGGATATGGCTACACCTTC. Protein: CASSFWGYGYTF.

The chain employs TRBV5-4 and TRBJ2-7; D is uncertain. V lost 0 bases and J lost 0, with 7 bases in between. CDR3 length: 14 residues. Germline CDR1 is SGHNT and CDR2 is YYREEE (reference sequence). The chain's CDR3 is CASSLGGVSYEQYF. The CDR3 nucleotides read TGTGCCAGCAGCTTGGGGGGTGTCTCCTACGAGCAGTACTTC.

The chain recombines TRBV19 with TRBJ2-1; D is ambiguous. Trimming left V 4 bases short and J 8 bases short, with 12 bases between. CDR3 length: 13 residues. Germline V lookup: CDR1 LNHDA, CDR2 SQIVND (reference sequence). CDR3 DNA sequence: TGTGCCAGTAGTACACCTGGGGTTGATGAGCAGTTCTTC. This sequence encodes CASSTPGVDEQFF.

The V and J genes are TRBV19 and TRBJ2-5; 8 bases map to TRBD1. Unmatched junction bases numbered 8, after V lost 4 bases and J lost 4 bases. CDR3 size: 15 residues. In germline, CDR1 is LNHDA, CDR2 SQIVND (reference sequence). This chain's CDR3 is CASSTDRVGTETQYF. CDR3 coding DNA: TGTGCCAGTAGTACGGACAGGGTGGGCACAGAGACCCAGTACTTC.

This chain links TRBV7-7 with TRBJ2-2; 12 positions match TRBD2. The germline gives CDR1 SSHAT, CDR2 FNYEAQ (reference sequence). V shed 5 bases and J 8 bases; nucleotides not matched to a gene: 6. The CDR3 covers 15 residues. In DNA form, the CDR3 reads TGTGCCAGCAGCCGGGGGACTAGCGGGTTAGGGGAGCTGTTTTTT. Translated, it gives CASSRGTSGLGELFF.

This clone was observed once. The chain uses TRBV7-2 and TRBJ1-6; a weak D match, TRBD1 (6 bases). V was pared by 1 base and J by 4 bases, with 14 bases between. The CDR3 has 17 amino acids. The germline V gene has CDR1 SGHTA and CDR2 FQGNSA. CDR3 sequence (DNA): TGTGCCAGCAGCTTAGAGCAGGGAGGGGGATATAATTCACCCCTCCACTTT. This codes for CASSLEQGGGYNSPLHF.

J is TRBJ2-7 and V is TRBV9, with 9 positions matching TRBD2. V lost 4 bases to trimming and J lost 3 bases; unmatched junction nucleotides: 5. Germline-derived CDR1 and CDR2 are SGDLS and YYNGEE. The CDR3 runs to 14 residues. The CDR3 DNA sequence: TGTGCCAGCAGCCCTAGCGGGGCCCTCTACGAGCAGTACTTC. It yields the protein CASSPSGALYEQYF.

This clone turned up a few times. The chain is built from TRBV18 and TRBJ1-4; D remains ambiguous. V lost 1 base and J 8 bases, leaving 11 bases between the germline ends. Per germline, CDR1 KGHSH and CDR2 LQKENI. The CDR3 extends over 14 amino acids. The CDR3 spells CASSPRTGVEKLFF. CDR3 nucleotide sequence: TGTGCCAGCTCACCACGGACCGGGGTCGAAAAACTGTTTTTT.

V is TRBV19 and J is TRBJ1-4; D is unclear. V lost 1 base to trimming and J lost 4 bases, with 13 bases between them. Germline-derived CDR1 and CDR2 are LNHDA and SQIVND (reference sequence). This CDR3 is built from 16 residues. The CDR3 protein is CASSIAPAVLNEKLFF. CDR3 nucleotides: TGTGCCAGTAGTATAGCTCCGGCAGTGCTTAATGAAAAACTGTTTTTT.